Listed below are T cell receptor beta chains from one sample, sequenced in a study of shared clonotypes between healthy human individuals. Libraries were prepared by immunoSEQ multiplex PCR; TCRdb keeps only in-frame clonotypes and omits some of them. The table has over 2 million clones, 85% to 95% seen once. The sample was naive CD4+ T cells from PBMCs. The receptors were gathered from a man between 18 and 29 years old in good health. Some clones in this sample may be carry-over from other donors' samples. Both conserved end residues are part of each CDR3. D genes are given only for firm matches. Some rows have no size entry. The others give once, few or many, or a class for an expanded clone.

>.|15|TRBJ1-2|.|TRBV19
CASSIRQQSNYGYTF
TGTGCCAGTAGTATTAGACAGCAGTCTAACTATGGCTACACCTTC
>TRBD1|18|TRBJ2-7|.|TRBV27
CASRPRTGGTLHSYEQYF
TGTGCCAGCAGACCCAGGACAGGGGGCACCCTACACTCCTACGAGCAGTACTTC
>.|14|TRBJ2-5|.|TRBV5-1
CASSLEGVGETQYF
TGCGCCAGCAGCTTGGAGGGGGTGGGAGAGACCCAGTACTTC
>TRBD2|15|TRBJ2-7|.|TRBV18
CASSPLRTRVYEQYF
TGTGCCAGCTCACCACTAAGGACTAGAGTCTACGAGCAGTACTTC
>TRBD1|18|TRBJ2-3|.|TRBV5-1
CASSGRTGYGTSTDTQYF
TGCGCCAGCAGCGGAAGGACAGGATATGGAACTAGCACAGATACGCAGTATTTT
>.|13|TRBJ2-6|.|TRBV27
CASSFSGANVLTF
TGTGCCAGCAGTTTCTCTGGGGCCAACGTCCTGACTTTC
>.|15|TRBJ1-2|.|TRBV28
CASRKHGQSNYGYTF
TGTGCCAGCAGAAAACACGGACAGAGTAACTATGGCTACACCTTC
>.|13|TRBJ1-2|.|TRBV5-6
CASSQRDGQYYTF
TGTGCCAGCAGCCAGCGGGACGGTCAATACTACACCTTC
>.|15|TRBJ1-2|.|TRBV7-2
CASSSPGREGYGYTF
TGTGCCAGCAGCTCGCCCGGGAGGGAGGGATATGGCTACACCTTC
>TRBD1|12|TRBJ2-3|.|TRBV29-1
CSVGQGADTQYF
TGCAGCGTTGGACAGGGCGCAGATACGCAGTATTTT
>TRBD2|17|TRBJ2-5|.|TRBV7-2
CASSLGGLAGGQETQYF
TGTGCCAGCAGCTTAGGGGGACTAGCGGGAGGGCAAGAGACCCAGTACTTC
>.|14|TRBJ2-5|.|TRBV7-2
CASSLGRYQETQYF
TGTGCCAGCAGCTTAGGCAGGTACCAAGAGACCCAGTACTTC
>TRBD1|15|TRBJ2-7|.|TRBV27
CASSLRDRGLREQYF
TGTGCCAGCAGTTTGCGGGACAGGGGATTGAGGGAGCAGTACTTC
>.|14|TRBJ1-1|.|TRBV11-3
CASSLGGGDTEAFF
TGTGCCAGCAGCTTGGGGGGCGGGGACACTGAAGCTTTCTTT
>.|18|TRBJ1-1|.|TRBV11-2
CASSPAVYAGGVDTEAFF
TGTGCCAGCAGTCCTGCGGTTTACGCAGGAGGTGTGGACACTGAAGCTTTCTTT
>.|14|TRBJ2-5|.|TRBV7-2
CASSPGGAQETQYF
TGTGCCAGCAGCCCTGGGGGTGCCCAAGAGACCCAGTACTTC
>.|15|TRBJ2-3|.|TRBV7-9
CASSLVLGAVDTQYF
TGTGCCAGCAGCTTAGTTTTGGGGGCCGTGGATACGCAGTATTTT
>.|16|TRBJ2-6|.|TRBV6-5
CASSYSMSSGANVLTF
TGTGCCAGCAGTTACTCGATGAGCTCTGGGGCCAACGTCCTGACTTTC
>.|14|TRBJ1-2|.|TRBV19
CASSMPWGGDGYTF
TGTGCCAGTAGTATGCCCTGGGGCGGGGATGGCTACACCTTC
>TRBD2|15|TRBJ2-1|.|TRBV30
CAWSAGTSVYNEQFF
TGTGCCTGGAGTGCCGGGACTAGCGTTTACAATGAGCAGTTCTTC
>.|18|TRBJ2-7|.|TRBV11-3
CASSLDPQGGEFSYEQYF
TGTGCCAGCAGCTTAGACCCACAGGGGGGGGAATTCTCCTACGAGCAGTACTTC
>.|13|TRBJ2-7|.|TRBV18
CASSPGGSYEQCF
TGTGCCAGCTCACCAGGGGGCAGCTACGAGCAGTGCTTC
>TRBD2|15|TRBJ2-5|.|TRBV5-1
CASSFGAGTGETQYF
TGCGCCAGCAGCTTCGGAGCGGGAACGGGTGAGACCCAGTACTTC
>TRBD1|15|TRBJ2-2|.|TRBV5-4
CASSSRTGSTGELFF
TGTGCCAGCAGCTCGCGGACAGGGAGCACCGGGGAGCTGTTTTTT
>TRBD1|13|TRBJ1-2|.|TRBV30
CAGPGTGGFGYTF
TGTGCCGGGCCCGGGACAGGGGGCTTCGGCTACACCTTC
>TRBD2|10|TRBJ2-7|.|TRBV6-1
CASSSGLVYF
TGTGCCAGCAGCTCGGGACTAGTCTACTTC
>.|17|TRBJ1-2|.|TRBV4-1
CASSQAGTTDTNYGYTF
TGCGCCAGCAGCCAAGCGGGGACAACGGACACAAACTATGGCTACACCTTC
>.|14|TRBJ2-7|.|TRBV21-1
CARRGGFDTYEQYF
TGTGCGCGACGGGGGGGCTTTGATACCTACGAGCAGTACTTC
>.|13|TRBJ1-5|once|TRBV6-4
CASSASLSGPQHF
TGTGCCAGCAGTGCGTCCCTTAGTGGGCCCCAGCATTTT
>TRBD1|15|TRBJ1-5|.|TRBV5-1
CASSPGTGERQPQHF
TGCGCCAGCAGCCCCGGGACAGGGGAGCGTCAGCCCCAGCATTTT
>TRBD1|12|TRBJ1-4|.|TRBV25-1
CASNRQGEKLFF
TGTGCCAGCAACAGACAGGGTGAAAAACTGTTTTTT
>TRBD1|15|TRBJ2-7|once|TRBV29-1
CSVTRGTGGSYEQYF
TGCAGCGTCACCAGGGGGACAGGGGGGAGCTACGAGCAGTACTTC
>.|14|TRBJ2-7|.|TRBV15
CATSSGQISYEQYF
TGTGCCACCAGCAGCGGACAGATCTCCTACGAGCAGTACTTC
>TRBD2|15|TRBJ2-3|.|TRBV10-3
CAITRMAGEIDTQYF
TGTGCCATCACCCGAATGGCGGGAGAAATAGATACGCAGTATTTT
>.|19|TRBJ2-4|.|TRBV18
CASSPDPLRFPVAKNIQYF
TGTGCCAGCTCACCCGACCCATTGAGGTTTCCTGTTGCCAAAAACATTCAGTACTTC
>TRBD1|16|TRBJ2-2|.|TRBV5-1
CASSRTGLPNTGELFF
TGCGCCAGCAGCCGGACAGGCCTTCCGAACACCGGGGAGCTGTTTTTT
>TRBD1|16|TRBJ2-2|.|TRBV18
CASSPRQGQNTGELFF
TGTGCCAGCTCACCGCGACAGGGGCAGAACACCGGGGAGCTGTTTTTT
>.|13|TRBJ2-5|.|TRBV7-9
CASSLTAKETQYF
TGTGCCAGCAGCTTAACAGCCAAAGAGACCCAGTACTTC
>.|14|TRBJ1-4|.|TRBV6-5
CASSQGRGVEKLFF
TGTGCCAGCAGTCAGGGACGAGGAGTGGAAAAACTGTTTTTT
>TRBD1|15|TRBJ2-3|.|TRBV11-2
CASSLRQGGTDTQYF
TGTGCCAGCAGCTTACGACAGGGGGGCACAGATACGCAGTATTTT
>.|14|TRBJ1-2|.|TRBV5-1
CASSLETQGYGYTF
TGCGCCAGCAGCTTGGAAACTCAGGGATATGGCTACACCTTC
>TRBD2|16|TRBJ2-1|.|TRBV5-4
CASSLATGRAYNEQFF
TGTGCCAGCAGCTTGGCCACGGGGAGGGCCTACAATGAGCAGTTCTTC